These T cell receptor beta chains were read from a single sample in a study of spatial heterogeneity in lung cancer. MiXCR, run by TCRdb on the 5' RACE reads, gives a single entry per CDR3 protein. The profile shows about 6,000 distinct CDR3 sequences, 11% to 15% of them singletons. The sample here was lung tumor tissue, taken at surgery. The receptors stem from a male donor with early-stage non-small cell lung cancer. CDR3s include the opening cysteine and the closing phenylalanine or tryptophan. The D gene is left open where the match is weak. The size of a clone is reported for some rows only, either as once, few or many, or as a class for expanded clones.

J gene: TRBJ2-4
V gene: TRBV30
D gene: -
clone size: many
CDR3 protein: CAWSVQGVLVKNIQYF
CDR3 DNA: TGTGCCTGGAGTGTACAAGGAGTGTTGGTCAAAAACATTCAGTACTTC

J gene: TRBJ2-3
V gene: TRBV18
D gene: TRBD2
clone size: many
CDR3 protein: CASSPKFRIAGISTDTQYF
CDR3 DNA: TGTGCCAGCTCACCAAAATTCCGAATAGCGGGAATTAGCACAGATACGCAGTATTTT

J gene: TRBJ1-3
V gene: TRBV28
D gene: -
clone size: many
CDR3 protein: CASSRAGNTIYF
CDR3 DNA: TGTGCCAGCAGTCGGGCTGGAAACACCATATATTTT

J gene: TRBJ2-2
V gene: TRBV3-1
D gene: -
clone size: -
CDR3 protein: CASSQVPTGELFF
CDR3 DNA: TGTGCCAGCAGCCAAGTCCCCACCGGGGAGCTGTTTTTT

J gene: TRBJ2-6
V gene: TRBV7-8
D gene: -
clone size: medium-sized
CDR3 protein: CASSLTPGANVLTF
CDR3 DNA: TGTGCCAGCAGCTTGACCCCTGGGGCCAACGTCCTGACTTTC

J gene: TRBJ2-2
V gene: TRBV7-9
D gene: -
clone size: -
CDR3 protein: CASSYRQGRDGELFF
CDR3 DNA: TGTGCCAGCAGCTACCGACAGGGGAGGGACGGGGAGCTGTTTTTT

J gene: TRBJ2-5
V gene: TRBV7-9
D gene: TRBD2
clone size: many
CDR3 protein: CASSPWMLAGEKETQYF
CDR3 DNA: TGTGCCAGCAGCCCCTGGATGTTGGCGGGAGAGAAAGAGACCCAGTACTTC

J gene: TRBJ2-2
V gene: TRBV4-3
D gene: TRBD2
clone size: -
CDR3 protein: CASSQVTSGDTGELFF
CDR3 DNA: TGCGCCAGCAGCCAAGTCACTAGCGGGGACACCGGGGAGCTGTTTTTT

J gene: TRBJ2-5
V gene: TRBV7-9
D gene: TRBD2
clone size: many
CDR3 protein: CASRGLAGEAQYF
CDR3 DNA: TGTGCCAGCAGGGGACTAGCGGGAGAGGCCCAGTACTTC

J gene: TRBJ1-2
V gene: TRBV28
D gene: -
clone size: medium-sized
CDR3 protein: CASSSRVGSQQNYGYTF
CDR3 DNA: TGTGCCAGCAGTTCGCGAGTTGGCAGTCAACAGAACTATGGCTACACCTTC

J gene: TRBJ2-2
V gene: TRBV3-1
D gene: -
clone size: medium-sized
CDR3 protein: CASSLQTGELFF
CDR3 DNA: TGTGCCAGCAGTCTCCAAACCGGGGAGCTGTTTTTT

J gene: TRBJ1-4
V gene: TRBV5-1
D gene: -
clone size: medium-sized
CDR3 protein: CASSLSLQSKNEKLFF
CDR3 DNA: TGCGCCAGCAGCTTGTCTCTACAGTCGAAGAATGAAAAACTGTTTTTT

J gene: TRBJ2-1
V gene: TRBV2
D gene: -
clone size: many
CDR3 protein: CASSEAGRNYNEQFF
CDR3 DNA: TGTGCCAGCAGTGAAGCGGGCAGGAACTACAATGAGCAGTTCTTC

J gene: TRBJ2-3
V gene: TRBV5-1
D gene: TRBD2
clone size: medium-sized
CDR3 protein: CASSQRGRTDTQYF
CDR3 DNA: TGCGCCAGCAGCCAGCGGGGTCGCACAGATACGCAGTATTTT

J gene: TRBJ2-3
V gene: TRBV28
D gene: -
clone size: many
CDR3 protein: CASSPRGGAVPQDTQYF
CDR3 DNA: TGTGCCAGCAGCCCGAGGGGGGGGGCTGTCCCCCAAGATACGCAGTATTTT

J gene: TRBJ2-1
V gene: TRBV7-6
D gene: -
clone size: many
CDR3 protein: CASSPGPPTQFF
CDR3 DNA: TGTGCCAGCAGCCCGGGACCCCCGACCCAGTTCTTC

J gene: TRBJ2-1
V gene: TRBV7-2
D gene: -
clone size: medium-sized
CDR3 protein: CASSLFSGSNNEQFF
CDR3 DNA: TGTGCCAGCAGCTTATTTTCAGGCTCGAACAATGAGCAGTTCTTC

J gene: TRBJ2-2
V gene: TRBV6-5
D gene: -
clone size: -
CDR3 protein: CASSYTISTGELFF
CDR3 DNA: TGTGCCAGCAGTTACACTATTAGCACCGGGGAGCTGTTTTTT

J gene: TRBJ1-5
V gene: TRBV12-3/TRBV12-4
D gene: -
clone size: many
CDR3 protein: CASSLGPGQPQHF
CDR3 DNA: TGTGCCAGCAGTTTAGGTCCAGGCCAGCCCCAGCATTTT

J gene: TRBJ2-1
V gene: TRBV30
D gene: -
clone size: medium-sized
CDR3 protein: CAWARQTNEQFF
CDR3 DNA: TGTGCCTGGGCGAGACAGACGAATGAGCAGTTCTTC

J gene: TRBJ1-1
V gene: TRBV29-1
D gene: -
clone size: many
CDR3 protein: CSVERGDGTEAFF
CDR3 DNA: TGCAGCGTTGAAAGAGGTGATGGGACTGAAGCTTTCTTT

J gene: TRBJ2-7
V gene: TRBV7-2
D gene: TRBD1
clone size: many
CDR3 protein: CASSPGGTGGFYEQYF
CDR3 DNA: TGTGCCAGCAGCCCCGGGGGAACAGGGGGATTCTACGAGCAGTACTTC

J gene: TRBJ2-5
V gene: TRBV5-6
D gene: -
clone size: -
CDR3 protein: CASSFGTEETQYF
CDR3 DNA: TGTGCCAGCAGCTTTGGCACAGAAGAGACCCAGTACTTC

J gene: TRBJ2-3
V gene: TRBV29-1
D gene: TRBD2
clone size: medium-sized
CDR3 protein: CSVGRREWGTDTQYF
CDR3 DNA: TGCAGCGTTGGAAGGCGGGAGTGGGGCACAGATACGCAGTATTTT

J gene: TRBJ2-5
V gene: TRBV29-1
D gene: -
clone size: -
CDR3 protein: CNGNTGAETQYF
CDR3 DNA: TGCAACGGAAATACGGGGGCGGAGACCCAGTACTTC

J gene: TRBJ2-1
V gene: TRBV7-4
D gene: -
clone size: many
CDR3 protein: CASSLGAGYNEQFF
CDR3 DNA: TGTGCCAGCAGCTTAGGGGCGGGCTACAATGAGCAGTTCTTC

J gene: TRBJ2-7
V gene: TRBV9
D gene: TRBD2
clone size: many
CDR3 protein: CASKASGSFEQYF
CDR3 DNA: TGTGCCAGCAAGGCTAGCGGGAGTTTCGAGCAGTACTTC

J gene: TRBJ1-1
V gene: TRBV5-1
D gene: TRBD1
clone size: large
CDR3 protein: CASSSRQGLDTEAFF
CDR3 DNA: TGCGCCAGCAGCTCTAGACAGGGGTTGGACACTGAAGCTTTCTTT

J gene: TRBJ1-6
V gene: TRBV28
D gene: -
clone size: medium-sized
CDR3 protein: CASSPQNFSPLHF
CDR3 DNA: TGTGCCAGCAGCCCCCAGAATTTCTCACCCCTCCACTTT

J gene: TRBJ2-2
V gene: TRBV7-9
D gene: -
clone size: many
CDR3 protein: CASSFGGSGELFF
CDR3 DNA: TGTGCCAGCAGCTTTGGAGGGTCCGGGGAGCTGTTTTTT

J gene: TRBJ2-2
V gene: TRBV30
D gene: TRBD2
clone size: many
CDR3 protein: CAWSEGTSIAGELFF
CDR3 DNA: TGTGCCTGGAGTGAGGGGACTAGCATCGCCGGGGAGCTGTTTTTT

J gene: TRBJ2-1
V gene: TRBV15
D gene: -
clone size: few
CDR3 protein: CATSRDRISRGAQQFF
CDR3 DNA: TGTGCCACCAGCAGAGACAGGATAAGCCGGGGAGCTCAGCAGTTCTTC

J gene: TRBJ1-4
V gene: TRBV20-1
D gene: -
clone size: many
CDR3 protein: CSVAYASGAFNEKLFF
CDR3 DNA: TGCAGTGTCGCTTATGCCTCCGGGGCTTTTAATGAAAAACTGTTTTTT

J gene: TRBJ2-7
V gene: TRBV29-1
D gene: TRBD2
clone size: many
CDR3 protein: CSGGTSGRSYEQYF
CDR3 DNA: TGCAGCGGAGGGACTAGCGGGAGAAGCTACGAGCAGTACTTC

J gene: TRBJ2-3
V gene: TRBV28
D gene: -
clone size: few
CDR3 protein: CASSLYSDSTDTQYF
CDR3 DNA: TGTGCCAGCAGTTTATACTCGGATAGCACAGATACGCAGTATTTT

J gene: TRBJ2-5
V gene: TRBV5-1
D gene: -
clone size: medium-sized
CDR3 protein: CASSRSSAQETQYF
CDR3 DNA: TGCGCCAGCAGCCGCTCTAGCGCGCAAGAGACCCAGTACTTC

J gene: TRBJ2-5
V gene: TRBV4-3
D gene: -
clone size: -
CDR3 protein: CASSQDRAAQETQYF
CDR3 DNA: TGCGCCAGCAGCCAAGATCGGGCAGCCCAAGAGACCCAGTACTTC

J gene: TRBJ2-7
V gene: TRBV29-1
D gene: -
clone size: medium-sized
CDR3 protein: CSVVGLFTYEQYF
CDR3 DNA: TGCAGCGTTGTAGGACTATTCACCTACGAGCAGTACTTC

J gene: TRBJ2-1
V gene: TRBV7-9
D gene: -
clone size: medium-sized
CDR3 protein: CASSLGQNEQFF
CDR3 DNA: TGTGCCAGCAGCTTAGGACAGAATGAGCAGTTCTTC

J gene: TRBJ2-1
V gene: TRBV11-2
D gene: TRBD2
clone size: medium-sized
CDR3 protein: CASSLVTSGSNEQFF
CDR3 DNA: TGTGCCAGCAGCTTAGTCACTAGCGGGTCGAATGAGCAGTTCTTC

J gene: TRBJ2-5
V gene: TRBV5-5
D gene: -
clone size: medium-sized
CDR3 protein: CASSLWTETQYF
CDR3 DNA: TGTGCCAGCAGCTTGTGGACTGAGACCCAGTACTTC

J gene: TRBJ2-1
V gene: TRBV5-1
D gene: -
clone size: -
CDR3 protein: CASSLVGGGSLNEQFF
CDR3 DNA: TGCGCCAGCAGCTTGGTCGGGGGAGGTTCCCTCAATGAGCAGTTCTTC

J gene: TRBJ2-1
V gene: TRBV29-1
D gene: TRBD2
clone size: many
CDR3 protein: CSVEGRTSGKPQSYNEQFF
CDR3 DNA: TGCAGCGTTGAAGGGCGGACTAGCGGGAAACCCCAATCCTACAATGAGCAGTTCTTC